This T cell receptor beta chain was found in a study of cytomegalovirus exposure and HLA in healthy donors. Notes on the study in general: According to an earlier analysis, most TCR beta V segments yielded productive rearrangements about 87% or about 30% of the time.

In regard to this clone: Antigen specificity is unknown.

CDR1 is SGHVS, CDR2 FQNEAQ, per germline. The CDR3 is 17 amino acids. Trimming at V came to 5 bases and at J to 3 bases, leaving 9 bases not matched to a gene. The study ran its PCR with 60 Vbeta and 13 Jbeta primers. Repertoires were generated with immunoSEQ multiplex PCR, while TCRdb's copy carries only in-frame clones and drops some. The sample has some 150,000 clones, 65% to 90% seen once. The sample was PBMCs. This sequence was found in a woman aged 45-59 years in good health and CMV-seropositive. The chain carries TRBV7-8 and TRBJ2-3; 12 nucleotides agree with TRBD2. DNA of the CDR3: TGTGCCAGCAGCCGACGGACTAGCGGGGTTGGGACAGATACGCAGTATTTT. It yields the protein CASSRRTSGVGTDTQYF.